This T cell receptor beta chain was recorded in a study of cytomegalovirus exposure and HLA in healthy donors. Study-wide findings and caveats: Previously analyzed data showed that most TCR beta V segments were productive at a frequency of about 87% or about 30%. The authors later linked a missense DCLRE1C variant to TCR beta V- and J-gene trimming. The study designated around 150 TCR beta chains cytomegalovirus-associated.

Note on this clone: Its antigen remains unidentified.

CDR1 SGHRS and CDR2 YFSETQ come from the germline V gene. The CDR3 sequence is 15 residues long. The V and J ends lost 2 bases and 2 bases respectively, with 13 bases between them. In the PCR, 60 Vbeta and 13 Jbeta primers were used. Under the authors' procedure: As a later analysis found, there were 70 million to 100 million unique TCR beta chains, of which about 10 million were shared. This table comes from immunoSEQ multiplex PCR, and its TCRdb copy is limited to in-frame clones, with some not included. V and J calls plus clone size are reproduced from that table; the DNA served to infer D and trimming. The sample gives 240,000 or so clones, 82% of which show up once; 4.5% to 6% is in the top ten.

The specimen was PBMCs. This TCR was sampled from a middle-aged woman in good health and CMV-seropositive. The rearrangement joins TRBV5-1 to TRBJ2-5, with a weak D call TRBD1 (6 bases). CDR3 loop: CASSFGQSPQETQYF. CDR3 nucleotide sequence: TGCGCCAGCAGCTTTGGACAGAGCCCACAAGAGACCCAGTACTTC.